This T cell receptor (beta chain) was profiled in a study of tumor-infiltrating lymphocytes in primary liver carcinoma. Study at large: Enrolled patients were male and female, aged 30 to 69 years.

TCR beta cDNA was made from approximately 500 ng total RNA with a constant-region primer. Slightly modified ARM-PCR served as the procedure for the TCR beta libraries. These libraries came from three rounds of nested multiplex PCR. The study ran its first two PCR rounds for 9 to 10 cycles each, using TRBV1-TRBV30 forward primers and a C-beta reverse primer. TCRdb reanalysed the multiplex PCR reads using MiXCR and keeps one entry per CDR3 protein. The table lists some 87,000 distinct CDR3 sequences, less than 75% of them singletons. Between 20 and 30 mg of unsorted bulk tissue served as the source from which RNA and DNA were co-extracted. The CDR3 spans 14 residues. Looked up from germline, CDR1 is MNHNY and CDR2 is SVGAGI (reference sequence). This clonotype was counted a single time. The junction shows a germline mismatch at one end, possibly a read error.

This chain links TRBV6-6 with TRBJ1-1; 8 bases are a match to TRBD1. The TCR comes from a man aged 35 to 55 with primary liver carcinoma and hepatitis B virus infection. The sample taken for sequencing was tumor-adjacent normal liver tissue. CDR3 sequence: CAGSSGQGNTEAFF. The CDR3, as DNA: TGTGCCGGCAGTTCCGGACAGGGAAACACTGAAGCTTTCTTT.